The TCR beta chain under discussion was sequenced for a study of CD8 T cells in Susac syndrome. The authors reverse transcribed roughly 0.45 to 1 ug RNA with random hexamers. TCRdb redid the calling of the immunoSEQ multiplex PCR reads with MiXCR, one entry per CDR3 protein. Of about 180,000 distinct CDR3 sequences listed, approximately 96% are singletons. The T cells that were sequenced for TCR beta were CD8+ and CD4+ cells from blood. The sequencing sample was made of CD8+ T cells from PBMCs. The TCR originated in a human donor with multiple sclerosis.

CDR3 in amino acids: CASSETGGDYGYTF. DNA of the CDR3: TGTGCCAGCAGCGAAACAGGGGGGGACTATGGCTACACCTTC. The chain has TRBV27 and TRBJ1-2; TRBD1 agrees at 8 bases. Germline CDR1 and CDR2: MNHEY and SMNVEV (reference sequence). CDR3 length: 14 amino acids. With 6 bases clipped from V and 3 bases from J, the junction kept 6 bases outside the gene matches.